This T cell receptor (beta chain) was sequenced during a study of T cell changes during pregnancy in multiple sclerosis. V lost 0 bases and J lost 10, with 13 bases in between. Looked up from germline, CDR1 is LGHNA and CDR2 is YNFKEQ. This CDR3 comprises 15 residues. Sequencing used immunoSEQ multiplex PCR; TCRdb keeps in-frame clones, though not all of them. The sample holds about 46,000 clones, 93% seen once. The source material was CD8+ T cells from peripheral blood mononuclear cells, sampled after pregnancy. The receptor was derived from a female donor with multiple sclerosis, enrolled in a pregnancy study. V is TRBV4-2 and J is TRBJ1-6, with D possibly matching TRBD1 (6 bases). The CDR3 nucleotides read TGTGCCAGCAGCCAAGAGGGGGGGGGCGGCTCACCCCTCCACTTT. It codes for CASSQEGGGGSPLHF.